Detailed here is one T cell receptor beta chain. Its antigen is not known. The data were produced by immunoSEQ multiplex PCR, yet TCRdb's version contains in-frame clones alone and is incomplete. Among over a million clones, roughly 95% were seen once, and the ten largest hold approximately 1%. This sample was taken from a study of shared clonotypes between healthy human individuals. Broader study findings: In a few donors, approximately 5% of naive CD4 clonotypes appeared in common.

Germline CDR1 reads SNHLY; CDR2 reads FYNNEI. Trimming removed 0 bases from V and 6 bases from J; junction bases left unmatched: 8. This CDR3 is built from 15 residues. This TCR derives from a man younger than 40 in good health. J is TRBJ2-7 and V is TRBV2; TRBD2 agrees at 7 bases. Sequenced material: naive CD4+ T cells sorted from blood. Sample subset: CD45RA+ positively selected. The CDR3 protein is CASSEAGTTTSEQYF. CDR3 in DNA: TGTGCCAGCAGTGAAGCAGGGACTACGACTAGCGAGCAGTACTTC.